These 14 T cell receptor beta chains originate from one sample sequenced in a study of CD8 T cells in Susac syndrome. An amount of RNA that ranged from roughly 0.45 to 1 ug was reverse transcribed with random hexamers. TCRdb reprocessed the immunoSEQ multiplex PCR reads via MiXCR and lists one record per CDR3 protein. Among 150,000 or so distinct CDR3 sequences listed, 90% to 95% were seen once. The sequencing sample was made of CD4+ T cells from PBMCs. These TCRs come from a human donor in good health.

This clonotype has just one count. The V call is TRBV5-4, the J call TRBJ2-5; D perhaps matches TRBD2 (5 bases). The CDR3 consists of 13 residues. Trimming removed 4 bases from V and 2 bases from J, with 9 bases in between. CDR1 and CDR2 (germline): SGHNT, YYREEE (reference sequence). The CDR3 spells CASSPGTQETQYF. The DNA for the CDR3 is TGTGCCAGCAGCCCGGGAACGCAAGAGACCCAGTACTTC.

The chain carries TRBV25-1 and TRBJ1-3, with TRBD1 matching 7 bases. Trimming at V came to 7 bases and at J to 3 bases, leaving 3 bases not matched to a gene. Germline V CDR1 and CDR2: MGHDK, SYGVNS. The CDR3 sequence is 13 residues long. CDR3 DNA sequence: TGTGCCAGCAAGGGGGCGAATGGAAACACCATATATTTT. This codes for CASKGANGNTIYF.

CDR3 bases: TGCACCTACGGACAGACAAACACAGATACGCAGTATTTT. Translated, it gives CTYGQTNTDTQYF. The chain is built from TRBV29-1 and TRBJ2-3; weak D call: TRBD1 (6 bases). Germline values: CDR1 SQVTM, CDR2 ANQGSEA. The CDR3 consists of 13 residues.

The chain employs TRBV27 and TRBJ2-2; 7 nucleotides align to TRBD2. CDR3 size: 15 residues. V lost 6 bases, J lost 4 bases, and 8 bases stayed unmatched. Germline loops: CDR1 MNHEY, CDR2 SMNVEV (reference sequence). The CDR3 protein is CASRRLALGTGELFF. The CDR3 DNA reads TGTGCCAGCAGGCGACTAGCCCTAGGCACCGGGGAGCTGTTTTTT.

The chain uses TRBV3-1 and TRBJ1-2, with a tentative D call TRBD1 (5 bases). V gave up 0 bases and J gave up 8 bases, with 13 bases separating them. The germline gives CDR1 LGHDT, CDR2 YNNKEL (reference sequence). The CDR3 consists of 14 residues. The CDR3: CASSQDYAGLGYTF. Written as DNA, the CDR3 is TGTGCCAGCAGCCAAGATTATGCAGGGTTGGGCTACACCTTC.

This chain links TRBV15 with TRBJ2-3, with D tentatively TRBD1 (6 bases). The germline V gene encodes CDR1 LNHNV and CDR2 YYDKDF (reference sequence). Trimming removed 2 bases from V and 0 bases from J, with 9 bases in between. The CDR3 is made up of 15 amino acids. The CDR3 protein is CATSRQGLSTDTQYF. As DNA, the CDR3 is TGTGCCACCAGCAGACAGGGGCTGAGCACAGATACGCAGTATTTT.

The chain recombines TRBV12-3 or TRBV12-4 with TRBJ1-2; D gene unclear. Trimming stripped 9 bases from V and 8 bases from J, with 16 bases between. CDR3 length equals 12 residues. This CDR3 reads CASAPGQAGYTF. CDR3 bases: TGTGCCAGTGCGCCGGGCCAGGCGGGCTACACCTTC.

The V call is TRBV7-8, the J call TRBJ1-1; D unresolved. Trimming pared 2 bases from V and 1 base from J, leaving 5 bases between. The CDR3 covers 13 residues. Germline V gives CDR1 SGHVS, CDR2 FQNEAQ. The CDR3 DNA sequence: TGTGCCAGCAGCTTAAGGCGGAACACTGAAGCTTTCTTT. Residues: CASSLRRNTEAFF.

Points on this clonotype: The junction does not match germline at one end; this may be a read error. This sequence joins TRBV7-2 and TRBJ1-6, with D uncertain. The CDR3 length is 16 residues. Germline values: CDR1 SGHTA, CDR2 FQGNSA. CDR3 loop: CASSPDSASHNSPLHF. The CDR3 nucleotides are TGTGCCAGCAGCCCCGACTCTGCCTCCCATAATTCACCCCTCCACTTT.

The chain couples TRBV25-1 to TRBJ2-7, with a weak D call TRBD1 (5 bases). The CDR3 is 15 amino acids. Between the trimmed V and J ends, which lost 5 bases and 2 bases, there was a span of 16 bases. Germline lookup yields CDR1 MGHDK and CDR2 SYGVNS. The CDR3 DNA sequence: TGTGCCAGCAGTCAAGGGGCAGGGCGCCCCTACGAGCAGTACTTC. Amino acid sequence: CASSQGAGRPYEQYF.

The chain couples TRBV5-1 to TRBJ2-3; D remains unclear. CDR1 and CDR2 from the germline V gene are SGHRS and YFSETQ. The CDR3 loop spans 13 amino acids. The V gene lost 1 base and the J gene lost 3 bases, with 6 bases spanning the gap. This chain's CDR3 is CASSLPQTDTQYF. The CDR3 bases are TGCGCCAGCAGCTTGCCCCAAACAGATACGCAGTATTTT.

The CDR3 protein is CASSQGDRGNEQFF. The CDR3 DNA sequence: TGTGCCAGCAGCCAAGGAGACAGGGGAAATGAGCAGTTCTTC. The chain is built from TRBV3-1 and TRBJ2-1, with 8 bases matching TRBD1. Germline CDR1 is LGHDT and CDR2 is YNNKEL (reference sequence). J lost 7 bases, V lost 1 base, and 3 bases had no gene match. The CDR3 is 14 residues long.

The genes are TRBV3-1 and TRBJ2-5, with 9 bases aligning to TRBD2. Germline CDR1 LGHDT, CDR2 YNNKEL (reference sequence). V was clipped by 4 bases and J by 5 bases; unmatched bases: 11. CDR3 size: 16 residues. The CDR3 DNA reads TGTGCCAGCAGCCCCGCCTGGACTAGCGTTACTGAGACCCAGTACTTC. This codes for CASSPAWTSVTETQYF.

The genes are TRBV9 and TRBJ2-1, with TRBD2 matching 8 bases. Germline loops: CDR1 SGDLS, CDR2 YYNGEE. After removal of 4 bases from V and 2 bases from J, the junction contained 5 bases not matched to a gene. The CDR3 totals 15 residues. The CDR3 is CASSPGGATYNEQFF. The CDR3 coding sequence is TGTGCCAGCAGCCCCGGGGGGGCGACCTACAATGAGCAGTTCTTC.